Listed below are T cell receptor beta chains from one sample, sequenced in a study of radiotherapy plus CTLA-4 blockade in lung cancer. Some clones are missing from TCRdb's copy, which holds only in-frame ones; the method was immunoSEQ multiplex PCR. Of 26,000 or so clones listed, about 79% are singletons. This specimen was peripheral blood, taken from a patient treated with radiotherapy plus ipilimumab. The receptors come from a human donor with non-small cell lung cancer that progressed on radiotherapy plus ipilimumab. Each CDR3 is given with its conserved first and last residue. Fields, in order: D gene, V gene, J gene, clone size, CDR3 DNA, CDR3 protein. A D gene is named only where the DNA matches it firmly. Clone size is given for some rows only: seen once, a few or many times, or a class if the clone is expanded.

d_gene: .
v_gene: TRBV30
j_gene: TRBJ1-2
abundance: .
CDR3nt: TGTGCCTGGAGTGTAACAACTGCCCCCCATACCTTC
CDR3aa: CAWSVTTAPHTF

d_gene: .
v_gene: TRBV15
j_gene: TRBJ1-5
abundance: .
CDR3nt: TGTGCCACCAGCAGAGGTGATCAGCCCCAGCATTTT
CDR3aa: CATSRGDQPQHF

d_gene: .
v_gene: TRBV6-5
j_gene: TRBJ2-7
abundance: .
CDR3nt: TGTGCCAGCAGCAGGGGCTCCTACGAGCAGTACTTC
CDR3aa: CASSRGSYEQYF

d_gene: .
v_gene: TRBV4-1
j_gene: TRBJ2-2
abundance: few
CDR3nt: TGCGCCAGCAGCCAAGGGGCCTGGGGGGTACTTGGGCGGACCGGGGAGCTGTTTTTT
CDR3aa: CASSQGAWGVLGRTGELFF

d_gene: .
v_gene: TRBV4-1
j_gene: TRBJ1-5
abundance: .
CDR3nt: TGCGCCAGCAGCCAAGTGTACAAAGCCAATCAGCCCCAGCATTTT
CDR3aa: CASSQVYKANQPQHF

d_gene: TRBD1
v_gene: TRBV6-6
j_gene: TRBJ1-1
abundance: .
CDR3nt: TGTGCCAGCAGTTACCGGACAGGGTGGGTCACTGAAGCTTTCTTT
CDR3aa: CASSYRTGWVTEAFF

d_gene: .
v_gene: TRBV5-1
j_gene: TRBJ2-7
abundance: .
CDR3nt: TGCGCCAGCAGCCTCCAACAGGGAGGCGAGCAGTACTTC
CDR3aa: CASSLQQGGEQYF

d_gene: TRBD2
v_gene: TRBV5-1
j_gene: TRBJ2-1
abundance: .
CDR3nt: TGCGCCAGCAGCTTGGCCCCTAGCGGGAGCGGTGAGCAGTTCTTC
CDR3aa: CASSLAPSGSGEQFF

d_gene: TRBD2
v_gene: TRBV29-1
j_gene: TRBJ2-1
abundance: few
CDR3nt: TGCAGCGTGGGGGGGGATTGGTACAATGAGCAGTTCTTC
CDR3aa: CSVGGDWYNEQFF

d_gene: .
v_gene: TRBV18
j_gene: TRBJ2-7
abundance: .
CDR3nt: TGTGCCAGCTCTCCTGCTCGGTTTGTGGCCGAGCAGTACTTC
CDR3aa: CASSPARFVAEQYF

d_gene: .
v_gene: TRBV27
j_gene: TRBJ2-2
abundance: few
CDR3nt: TGTGCCAGCAGTTTATCCTCAGGATCGACCGGGGAGCTGTTTTTT
CDR3aa: CASSLSSGSTGELFF

d_gene: TRBD1
v_gene: TRBV19
j_gene: TRBJ1-2
abundance: .
CDR3nt: TGTGCCAGTATCAGGGCAGGGGGAGAATATGGCTACACCTTC
CDR3aa: CASIRAGGEYGYTF

d_gene: .
v_gene: TRBV5-6
j_gene: TRBJ1-1
abundance: once
CDR3nt: TGTGCCAGCAGCTTGAACACTGAAGCTTTCTTT
CDR3aa: CASSLNTEAFF

d_gene: TRBD1
v_gene: TRBV29-1
j_gene: TRBJ1-2
abundance: .
CDR3nt: TGCAGCGGTCACGATCCGGGACAGGAGACTTCTTACACCTTC
CDR3aa: CSGHDPGQETSYTF

d_gene: .
v_gene: TRBV7-2
j_gene: TRBJ2-2
abundance: .
CDR3nt: TGTGCCAGCAGCTTGGAGAGATCCTGGGAGCTGTTTTTT
CDR3aa: CASSLERSWELFF

d_gene: .
v_gene: TRBV19
j_gene: TRBJ2-2
abundance: .
CDR3nt: TGTGCCAGTGGAGGCCCTTTAGTAGCCGGGGAGCTGTTTTTT
CDR3aa: CASGGPLVAGELFF

d_gene: .
v_gene: TRBV7-9
j_gene: TRBJ2-1
abundance: .
CDR3nt: TGTGCCAGCAACTATATTCAGGTGCCGATATACAATGAGCAGTTCTTC
CDR3aa: CASNYIQVPIYNEQFF

d_gene: .
v_gene: TRBV7-8
j_gene: TRBJ1-1
abundance: .
CDR3nt: TGTGCCAGCAGCTTAGGAGCGGGGGGCGGCACTGAAGCTTTCTTT
CDR3aa: CASSLGAGGGTEAFF

d_gene: .
v_gene: TRBV9
j_gene: TRBJ2-7
abundance: few
CDR3nt: TGTGCCAGCAGCGTATTACCGGGGGGCACTAGCTACGAGCAGTACTTC
CDR3aa: CASSVLPGGTSYEQYF

d_gene: .
v_gene: TRBV4-1
j_gene: TRBJ2-3
abundance: .
CDR3nt: TGCGCCAGCAGCCAGGGCCCCACGCAGTATTTT
CDR3aa: CASSQGPTQYF

d_gene: .
v_gene: TRBV1
j_gene: TRBJ2-6
abundance: .
CDR3nt: TGCACCAGCAGACACTTAAGTTTGTGCACAAGTCGGGCCAACGTCCTGACTTTC
CDR3aa: CTSRHLSLCTSRANVLTF

d_gene: .
v_gene: TRBV19
j_gene: TRBJ2-7
abundance: .
CDR3nt: TGTGCCAGTATGGGTGGCGGGGAAGGCGAGCAGTACTTC
CDR3aa: CASMGGGEGEQYF